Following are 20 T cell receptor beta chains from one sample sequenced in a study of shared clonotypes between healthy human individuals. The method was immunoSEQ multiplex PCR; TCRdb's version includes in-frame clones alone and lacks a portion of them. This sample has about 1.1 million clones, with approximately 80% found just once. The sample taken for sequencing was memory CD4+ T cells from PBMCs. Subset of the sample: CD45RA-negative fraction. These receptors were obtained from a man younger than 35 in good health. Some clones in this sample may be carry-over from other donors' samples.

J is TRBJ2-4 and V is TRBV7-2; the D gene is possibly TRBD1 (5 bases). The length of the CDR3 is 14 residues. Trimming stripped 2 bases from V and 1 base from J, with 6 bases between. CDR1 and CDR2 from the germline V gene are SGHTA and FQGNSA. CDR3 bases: TGTGCCAGCAGCTTATACAGGGCCAAAAACATTCAGTACTTC. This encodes CASSLYRAKNIQYF.

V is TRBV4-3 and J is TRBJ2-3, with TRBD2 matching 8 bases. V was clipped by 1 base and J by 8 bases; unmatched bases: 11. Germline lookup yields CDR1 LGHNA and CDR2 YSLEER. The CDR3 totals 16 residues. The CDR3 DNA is TGCGCCAGCAGCCAAGGCCCAGCGGGAGAGTGGGTTACGCAGTATTTT. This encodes CASSQGPAGEWVTQYF.

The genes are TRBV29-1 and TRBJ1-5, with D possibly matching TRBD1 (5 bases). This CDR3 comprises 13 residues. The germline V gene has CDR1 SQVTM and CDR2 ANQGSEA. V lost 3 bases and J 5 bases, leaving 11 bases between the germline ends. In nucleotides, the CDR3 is TGCAGCGTTGAGCAGGGTCCGTATCAGCCCCAGCATTTT. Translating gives CSVEQGPYQPQHF. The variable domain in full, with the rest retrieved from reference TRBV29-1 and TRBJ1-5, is SAVISQKPSRDICQRGTSLTIQCQVDSQVTMMFWYRQQPGQSLTLIATANQGSEATYESGFVIDKFPISRPNLTFSTLTVSNMSPEDSSIYLCSVEQGPYQPQHFGDGTRLSIL.

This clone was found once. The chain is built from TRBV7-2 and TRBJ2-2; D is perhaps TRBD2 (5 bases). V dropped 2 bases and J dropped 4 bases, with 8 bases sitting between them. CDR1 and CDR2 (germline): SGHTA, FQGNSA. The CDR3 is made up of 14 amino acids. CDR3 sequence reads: CASSLNRGTGELFF. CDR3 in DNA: TGTGCCAGCAGCTTAAATCGGGGCACCGGGGAGCTGTTTTTT.

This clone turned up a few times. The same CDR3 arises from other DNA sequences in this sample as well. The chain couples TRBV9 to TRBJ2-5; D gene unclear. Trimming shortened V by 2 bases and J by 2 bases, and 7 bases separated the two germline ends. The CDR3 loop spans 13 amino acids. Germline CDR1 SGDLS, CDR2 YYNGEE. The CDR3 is CASSVDEQETQYF. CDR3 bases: TGTGCCAGCAGCGTCGACGAGCAAGAGACCCAGTACTTC.

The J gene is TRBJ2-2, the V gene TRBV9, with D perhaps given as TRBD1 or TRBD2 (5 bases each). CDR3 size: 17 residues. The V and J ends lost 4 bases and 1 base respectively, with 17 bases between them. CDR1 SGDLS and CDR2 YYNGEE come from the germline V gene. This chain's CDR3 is CASSPWAGGRNTGELFF. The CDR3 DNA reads TGTGCCAGCAGCCCGTGGGCTGGGGGTAGGAACACCGGGGAGCTGTTTTTT.

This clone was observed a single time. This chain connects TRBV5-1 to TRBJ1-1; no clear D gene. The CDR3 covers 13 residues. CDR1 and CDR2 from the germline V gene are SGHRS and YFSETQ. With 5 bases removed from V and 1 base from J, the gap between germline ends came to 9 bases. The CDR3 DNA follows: TGCGCCAGCAGATGGAGTCGGAACACTGAAGCTTTCTTT. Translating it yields CASRWSRNTEAFF. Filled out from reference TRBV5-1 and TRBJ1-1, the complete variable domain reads KAGVTQTPRYLIKTRGQQVTLSCSPISGHRSVSWYQQTPGQGLQFLFEYFSETQRNKGNFPGRFSGRQFSNSRSEMNVSTLELGDSALYLCASRWSRNTEAFFGQGTRLTVV.

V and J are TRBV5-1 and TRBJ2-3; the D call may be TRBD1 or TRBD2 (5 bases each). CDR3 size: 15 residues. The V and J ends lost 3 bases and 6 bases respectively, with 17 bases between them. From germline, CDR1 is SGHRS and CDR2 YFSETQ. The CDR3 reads CASSSSGPRTDTQYF. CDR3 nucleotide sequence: TGCGCCAGCAGCTCTTCGGGACCCCGGACGGATACGCAGTATTTT.

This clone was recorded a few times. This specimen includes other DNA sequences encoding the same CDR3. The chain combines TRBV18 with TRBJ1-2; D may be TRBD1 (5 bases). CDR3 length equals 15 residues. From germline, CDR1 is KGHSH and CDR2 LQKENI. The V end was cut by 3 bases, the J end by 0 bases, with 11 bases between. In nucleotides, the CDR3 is TGTGCCAGCTCACCCGGGACGCCGTCTAACTATGGCTACACCTTC. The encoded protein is CASSPGTPSNYGYTF.

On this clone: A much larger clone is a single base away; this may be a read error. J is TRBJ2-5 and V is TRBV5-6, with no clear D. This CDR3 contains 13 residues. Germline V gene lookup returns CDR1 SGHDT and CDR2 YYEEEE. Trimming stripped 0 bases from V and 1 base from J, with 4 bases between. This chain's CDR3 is CASSLDFQETQYF. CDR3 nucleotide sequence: TGTGCCAGCAGCTTGGACTTCCAAGAGACCCAGTACTTC.

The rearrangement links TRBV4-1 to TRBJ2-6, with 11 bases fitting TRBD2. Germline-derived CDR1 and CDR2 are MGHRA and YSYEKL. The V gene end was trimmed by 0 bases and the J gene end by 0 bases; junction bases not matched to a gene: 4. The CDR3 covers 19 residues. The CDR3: CASSQDPGLADSGANVLTF. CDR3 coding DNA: TGCGCCAGCAGCCAAGACCCGGGACTAGCGGACTCTGGGGCCAACGTCCTGACTTTC.

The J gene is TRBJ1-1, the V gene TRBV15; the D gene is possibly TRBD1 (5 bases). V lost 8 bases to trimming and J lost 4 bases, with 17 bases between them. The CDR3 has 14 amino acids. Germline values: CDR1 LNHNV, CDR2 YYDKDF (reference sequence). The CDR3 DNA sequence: TGTGCCACCGGCAACCAGGGAGTAGGCACTGAAGCTTTCTTT. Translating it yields CATGNQGVGTEAFF.

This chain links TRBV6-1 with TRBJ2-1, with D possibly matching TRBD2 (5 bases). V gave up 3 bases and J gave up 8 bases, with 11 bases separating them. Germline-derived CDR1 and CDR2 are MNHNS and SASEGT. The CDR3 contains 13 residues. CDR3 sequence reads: CASSDLAPDEQFF. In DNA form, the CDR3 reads TGTGCCAGCAGTGATCTAGCACCTGATGAGCAGTTCTTC.

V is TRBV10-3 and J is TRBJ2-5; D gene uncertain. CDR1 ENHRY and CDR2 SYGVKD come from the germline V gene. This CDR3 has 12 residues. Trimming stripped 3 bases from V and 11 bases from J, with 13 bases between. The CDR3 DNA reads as TGTGCCATCAGTGATTTTTTAGGGCGTCAGTACTTC. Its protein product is CAISDFLGRQYF.

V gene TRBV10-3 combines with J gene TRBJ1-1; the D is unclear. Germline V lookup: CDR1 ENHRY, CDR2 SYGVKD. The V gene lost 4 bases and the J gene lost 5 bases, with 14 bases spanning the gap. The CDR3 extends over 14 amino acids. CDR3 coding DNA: TGTGCCATCAGTGGCTACTCCCGCGGGACTGAAGCTTTCTTT. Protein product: CAISGYSRGTEAFF.

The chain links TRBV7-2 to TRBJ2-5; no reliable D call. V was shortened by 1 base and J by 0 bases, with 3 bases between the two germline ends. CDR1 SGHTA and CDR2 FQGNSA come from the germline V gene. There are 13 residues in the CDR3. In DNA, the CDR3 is TGTGCCAGCAGCTTAGTCCACCAAGAGACCCAGTACTTC. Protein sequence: CASSLVHQETQYF.

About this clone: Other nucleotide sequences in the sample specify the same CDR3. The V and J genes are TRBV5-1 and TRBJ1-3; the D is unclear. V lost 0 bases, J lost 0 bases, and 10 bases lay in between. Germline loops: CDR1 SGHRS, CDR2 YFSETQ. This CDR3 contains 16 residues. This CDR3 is CASSLAGRDSGNTIYF. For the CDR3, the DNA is TGCGCCAGCAGCTTGGCCGGACGGGACTCTGGAAACACCATATATTTT.

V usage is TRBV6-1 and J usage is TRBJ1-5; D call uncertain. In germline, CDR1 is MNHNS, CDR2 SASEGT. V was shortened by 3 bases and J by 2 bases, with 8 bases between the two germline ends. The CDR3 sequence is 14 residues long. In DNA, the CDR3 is TGTGCCAGCAGTGACTTGGGTCGCAATCAGCCCCAGCATTTT. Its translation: CASSDLGRNQPQHF.

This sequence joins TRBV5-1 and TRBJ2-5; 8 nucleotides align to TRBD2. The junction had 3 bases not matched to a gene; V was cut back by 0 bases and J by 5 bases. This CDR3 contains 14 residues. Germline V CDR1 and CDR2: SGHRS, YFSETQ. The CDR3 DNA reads TGCGCCAGCAGCTTGGGAGCGGGAGAGGAGACCCAGTACTTC. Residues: CASSLGAGEETQYF.

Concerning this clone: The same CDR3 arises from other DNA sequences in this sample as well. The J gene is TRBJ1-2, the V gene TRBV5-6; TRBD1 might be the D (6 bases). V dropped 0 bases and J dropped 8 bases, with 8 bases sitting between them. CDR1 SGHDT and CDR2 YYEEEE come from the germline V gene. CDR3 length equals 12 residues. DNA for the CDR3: TGTGCCAGCAGCTTGGGCAGGGGAGGCTACACCTTC. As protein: CASSLGRGGYTF.